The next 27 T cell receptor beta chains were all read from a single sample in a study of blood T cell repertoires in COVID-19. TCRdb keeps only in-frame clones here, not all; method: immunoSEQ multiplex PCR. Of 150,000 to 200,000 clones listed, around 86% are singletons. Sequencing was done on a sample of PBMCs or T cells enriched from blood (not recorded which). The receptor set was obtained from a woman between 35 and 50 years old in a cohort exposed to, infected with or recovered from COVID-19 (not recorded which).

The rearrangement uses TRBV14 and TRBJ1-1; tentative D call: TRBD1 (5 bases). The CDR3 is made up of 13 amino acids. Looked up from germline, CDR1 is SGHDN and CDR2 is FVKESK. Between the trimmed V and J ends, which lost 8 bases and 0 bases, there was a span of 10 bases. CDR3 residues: CASRRQMNTEAFF. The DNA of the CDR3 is TGTGCCAGCCGACGACAGATGAACACTGAAGCTTTCTTT.

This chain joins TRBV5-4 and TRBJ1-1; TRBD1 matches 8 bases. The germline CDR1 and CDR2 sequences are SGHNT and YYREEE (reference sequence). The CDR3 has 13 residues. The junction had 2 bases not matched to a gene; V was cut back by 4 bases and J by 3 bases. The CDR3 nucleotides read TGTGCCAGCAGCCTGGACAGGGACACTGAAGCTTTCTTT. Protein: CASSLDRDTEAFF.

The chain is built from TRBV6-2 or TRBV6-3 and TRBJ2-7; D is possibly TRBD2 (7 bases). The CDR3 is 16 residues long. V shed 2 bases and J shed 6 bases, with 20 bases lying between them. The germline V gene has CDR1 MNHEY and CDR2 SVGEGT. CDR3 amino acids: CASSYEGPGGPTEQYF. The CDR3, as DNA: TGTGCCAGCAGTTACGAGGGCCCGGGGGGCCCCACCGAGCAGTACTTC.

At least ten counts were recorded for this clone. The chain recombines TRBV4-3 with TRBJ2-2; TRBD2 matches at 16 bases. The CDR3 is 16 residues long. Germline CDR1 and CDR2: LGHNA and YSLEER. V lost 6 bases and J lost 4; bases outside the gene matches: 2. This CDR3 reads CASRGLAGGVTGELFF. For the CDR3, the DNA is TGCGCCAGCAGGGGACTAGCGGGAGGGGTCACCGGGGAGCTGTTTTTT.

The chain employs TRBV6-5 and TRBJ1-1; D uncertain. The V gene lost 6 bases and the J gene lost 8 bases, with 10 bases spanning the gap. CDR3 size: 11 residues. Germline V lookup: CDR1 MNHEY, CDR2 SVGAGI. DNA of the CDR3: TGTGCCAGCAGAGACACTGTCGAAGCTTTCTTT. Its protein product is CASRDTVEAFF.

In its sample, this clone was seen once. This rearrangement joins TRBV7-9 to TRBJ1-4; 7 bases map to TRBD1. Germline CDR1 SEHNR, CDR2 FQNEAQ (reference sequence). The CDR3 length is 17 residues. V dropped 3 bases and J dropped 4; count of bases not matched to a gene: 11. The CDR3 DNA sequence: TGTGCCAGCAGCTTCGTACAGACAGGGCCTTTTAATGAAAAACTGTTTTTT. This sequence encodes CASSFVQTGPFNEKLFF.

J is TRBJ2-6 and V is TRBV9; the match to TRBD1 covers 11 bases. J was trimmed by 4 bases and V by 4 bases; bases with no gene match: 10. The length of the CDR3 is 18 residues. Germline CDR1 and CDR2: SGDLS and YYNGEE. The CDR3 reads CASSPSDRGLYGANVLTF. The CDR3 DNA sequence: TGTGCCAGCAGCCCATCGGACAGGGGGCTGTACGGGGCCAACGTCCTGACTTTC.

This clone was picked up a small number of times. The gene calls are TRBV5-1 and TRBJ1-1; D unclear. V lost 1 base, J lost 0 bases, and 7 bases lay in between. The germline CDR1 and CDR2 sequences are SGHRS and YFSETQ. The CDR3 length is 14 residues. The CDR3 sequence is CASSLWSLNTEAFF. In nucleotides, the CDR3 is TGCGCCAGCAGCTTGTGGAGTTTGAACACTGAAGCTTTCTTT. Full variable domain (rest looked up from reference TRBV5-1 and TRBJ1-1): KAGVTQTPRYLIKTRGQQVTLSCSPISGHRSVSWYQQTPGQGLQFLFEYFSETQRNKGNFPGRFSGRQFSNSRSEMNVSTLELGDSALYLCASSLWSLNTEAFFGQGTRLTVV.

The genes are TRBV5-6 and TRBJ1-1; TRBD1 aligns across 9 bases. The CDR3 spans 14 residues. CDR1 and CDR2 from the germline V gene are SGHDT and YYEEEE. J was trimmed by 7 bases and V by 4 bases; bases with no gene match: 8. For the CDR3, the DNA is TGTGCCAGCAGCGCTCCTACAGGGGGCGGTGAAGCTTTCTTT. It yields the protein CASSAPTGGGEAFF.

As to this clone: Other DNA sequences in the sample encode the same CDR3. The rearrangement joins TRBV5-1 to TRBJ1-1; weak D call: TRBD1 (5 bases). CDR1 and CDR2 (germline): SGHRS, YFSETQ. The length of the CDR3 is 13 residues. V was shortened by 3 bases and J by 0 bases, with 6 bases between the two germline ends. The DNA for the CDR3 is TGCGCCAGCAGCTCGACAGTGAACACTGAAGCTTTCTTT. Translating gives CASSSTVNTEAFF.

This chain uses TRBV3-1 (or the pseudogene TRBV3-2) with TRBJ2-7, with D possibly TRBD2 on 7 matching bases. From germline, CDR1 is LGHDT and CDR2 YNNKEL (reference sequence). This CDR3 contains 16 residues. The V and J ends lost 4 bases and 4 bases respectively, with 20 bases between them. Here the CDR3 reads CASSLHGGTRGYEQYF. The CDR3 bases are TGTGCCAGCAGCCTACACGGGGGGACACGAGGATACGAGCAGTACTTC.

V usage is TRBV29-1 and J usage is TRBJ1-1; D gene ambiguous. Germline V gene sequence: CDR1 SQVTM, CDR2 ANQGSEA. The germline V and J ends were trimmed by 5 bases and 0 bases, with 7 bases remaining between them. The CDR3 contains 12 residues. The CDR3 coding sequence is TGCAGCGTTCTGTCAGTGAACACTGAAGCTTTCTTT. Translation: CSVLSVNTEAFF. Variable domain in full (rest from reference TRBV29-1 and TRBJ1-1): SAVISQKPSRDICQRGTSLTIQCQVDSQVTMMFWYRQQPGQSLTLIATANQGSEATYESGFVIDKFPISRPNLTFSTLTVSNMSPEDSSIYLCSVLSVNTEAFFGQGTRLTVV.

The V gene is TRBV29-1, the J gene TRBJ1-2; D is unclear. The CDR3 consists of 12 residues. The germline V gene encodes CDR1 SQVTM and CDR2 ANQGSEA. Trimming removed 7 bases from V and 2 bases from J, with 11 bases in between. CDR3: CSAKLRNYGYTF. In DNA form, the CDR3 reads TGCAGCGCCAAACTTCGCAACTATGGCTACACCTTC.

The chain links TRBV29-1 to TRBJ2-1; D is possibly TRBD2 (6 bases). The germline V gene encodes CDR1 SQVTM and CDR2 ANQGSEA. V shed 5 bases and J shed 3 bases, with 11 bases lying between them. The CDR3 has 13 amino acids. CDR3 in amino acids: CSVHIADYNEQFF. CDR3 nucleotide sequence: TGCAGCGTTCATATAGCGGACTACAATGAGCAGTTCTTC.

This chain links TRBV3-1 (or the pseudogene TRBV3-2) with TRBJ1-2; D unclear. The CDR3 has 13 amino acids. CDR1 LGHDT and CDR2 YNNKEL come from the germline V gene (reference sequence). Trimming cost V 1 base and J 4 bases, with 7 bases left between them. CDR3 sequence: CASSQGRGYGYTF. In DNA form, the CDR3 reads TGTGCCAGCAGCCAAGGGCGGGGCTATGGCTACACCTTC.

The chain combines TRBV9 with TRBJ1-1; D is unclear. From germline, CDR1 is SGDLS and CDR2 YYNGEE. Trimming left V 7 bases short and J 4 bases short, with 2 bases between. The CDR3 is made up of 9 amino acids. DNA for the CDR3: TGTGCCAGCCTCACTGAAGCTTTCTTT. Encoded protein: CASLTEAFF.

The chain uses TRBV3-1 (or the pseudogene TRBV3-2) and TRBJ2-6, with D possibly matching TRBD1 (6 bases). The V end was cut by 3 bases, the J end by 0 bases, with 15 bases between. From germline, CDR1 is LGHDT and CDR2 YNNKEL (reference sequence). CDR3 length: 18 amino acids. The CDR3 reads CASSQIGGRDSGANVLTF. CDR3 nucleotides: TGTGCCAGCAGCCAGATTGGGGGCAGGGACTCTGGGGCCAACGTCCTGACTTTC.

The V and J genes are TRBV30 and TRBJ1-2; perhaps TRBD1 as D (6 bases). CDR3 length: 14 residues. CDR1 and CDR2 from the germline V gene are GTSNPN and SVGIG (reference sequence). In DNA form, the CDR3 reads TGTGCTCGCGACCGGGACAAACTTAACTATGGCTACACCTTC. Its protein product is CARDRDKLNYGYTF. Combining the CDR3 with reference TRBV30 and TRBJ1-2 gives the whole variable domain SQTIHQWPATLVQPVGSPLSLECTVEGTSNPNLYWYRQAAGRGLQLLFYSVGIGQISSEVPQNLSASRPQDRQFILSSKKLLLSDSGFYLCARDRDKLNYGYTFGSGTRLTVV.

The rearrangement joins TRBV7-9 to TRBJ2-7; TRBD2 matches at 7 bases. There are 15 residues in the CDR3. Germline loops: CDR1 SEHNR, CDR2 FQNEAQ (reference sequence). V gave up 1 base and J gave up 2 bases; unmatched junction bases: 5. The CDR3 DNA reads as TGTGCCAGCAGCTTAGTGTCTAGCGGAGCCTACGAGCAGTACTTC. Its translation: CASSLVSSGAYEQYF.

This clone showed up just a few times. The CDR3 sequence: CAWSVVASQSSGNTIYF. The CDR3 bases are TGTGCCTGGAGTGTAGTAGCAAGCCAATCTTCTGGAAACACCATATATTTT. This chain joins TRBV30 and TRBJ1-3; D remains ambiguous. Between the trimmed V and J ends, which lost 0 bases and 1 base, there was a span of 16 bases. The CDR3 is 17 amino acids. Germline loops: CDR1 GTSNPN, CDR2 SVGIG (reference sequence).

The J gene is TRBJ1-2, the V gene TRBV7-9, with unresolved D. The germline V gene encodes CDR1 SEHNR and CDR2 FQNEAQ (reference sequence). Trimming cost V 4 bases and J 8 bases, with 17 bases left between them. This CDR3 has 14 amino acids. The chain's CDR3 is CASSSGGDSSGYTF. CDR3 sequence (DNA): TGTGCCAGCAGCTCAGGAGGAGATTCAAGCGGCTACACCTTC. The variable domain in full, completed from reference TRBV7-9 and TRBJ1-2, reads DTGVSQNPRHKITKRGQNVTFRCDPISEHNRLYWYRQTLGQGPEFLTYFQNEAQLEKSRLLSDRFSAERPKGSFSTLEIQRTEQGDSAMYLCASSSGGDSSGYTFGSGTRLTVV.

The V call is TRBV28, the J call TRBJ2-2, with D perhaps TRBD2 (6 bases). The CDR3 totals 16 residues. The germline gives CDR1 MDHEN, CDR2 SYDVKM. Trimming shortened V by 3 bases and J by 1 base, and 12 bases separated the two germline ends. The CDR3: CASSLVGLQNTGELFF. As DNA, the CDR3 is TGTGCCAGCAGTTTGGTGGGACTTCAGAACACCGGGGAGCTGTTTTTT.

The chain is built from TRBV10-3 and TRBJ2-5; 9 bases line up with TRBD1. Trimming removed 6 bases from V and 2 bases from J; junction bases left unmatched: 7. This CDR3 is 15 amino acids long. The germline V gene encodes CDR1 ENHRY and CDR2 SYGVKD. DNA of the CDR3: TGTGCCATCAGCCCGGGACAGGGCCAACAAGAGACCCAGTACTTC. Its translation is CAISPGQGQQETQYF.

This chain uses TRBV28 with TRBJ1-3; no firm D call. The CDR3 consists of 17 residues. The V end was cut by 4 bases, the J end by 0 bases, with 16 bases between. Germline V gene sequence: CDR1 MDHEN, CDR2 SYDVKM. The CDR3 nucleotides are TGTGCCAGCAGTTCCCCCGGTTCCGTTTACTCTGGAAACACCATATATTTT. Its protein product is CASSSPGSVYSGNTIYF. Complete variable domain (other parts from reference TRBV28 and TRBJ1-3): DVKVTQSSRYLVKRTGEKVFLECVQDMDHENMFWYRQDPGLGLRLIYFSYDVKMKEKGDIPEGYSVSREKKERFSLILESASTNQTSMYLCASSSPGSVYSGNTIYFGEGSWLTVV.

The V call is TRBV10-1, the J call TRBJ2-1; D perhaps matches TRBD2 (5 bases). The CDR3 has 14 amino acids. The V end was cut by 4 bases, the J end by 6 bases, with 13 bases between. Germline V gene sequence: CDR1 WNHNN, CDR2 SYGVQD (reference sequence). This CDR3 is CASSGASSINEQFF. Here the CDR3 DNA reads TGCGCCAGCAGTGGGGCTAGCAGTATCAATGAGCAGTTCTTC.

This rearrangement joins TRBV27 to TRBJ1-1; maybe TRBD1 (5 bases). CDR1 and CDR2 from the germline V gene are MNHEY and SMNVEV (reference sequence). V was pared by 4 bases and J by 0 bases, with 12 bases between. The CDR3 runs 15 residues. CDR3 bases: TGTGCCAGCAGTTCGAATAGGGGATTGAACACTGAAGCTTTCTTT. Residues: CASSSNRGLNTEAFF.

The CDR3 DNA sequence: TGTGCCAGCAGTCCTCAGGGGGCAGGGACTGAAGCTTTCTTT. This translates into CASSPQGAGTEAFF. This chain uses TRBV25-1 with TRBJ1-1; 8 nucleotides align to TRBD1. This CDR3 region has 14 residues. Trimming at V came to 5 bases and at J to 5 bases, leaving 7 bases not matched to a gene. Germline assignment: CDR1 MGHDK and CDR2 SYGVNS.